Presented here are 10 T cell receptor beta chains from one specimen sequenced in a study of blood T cell repertoires in COVID-19. Method: immunoSEQ multiplex PCR; TCRdb's copy keeps in-frame clones and lacks some. The repertoire has over 400,000 clones, around 90% of them found once; the top ten carry under 8.5%. Sample: peripheral blood. The receptors here all came from a woman between 50 and 59 years old with COVID-19, enrolled during active disease.

The chain recombines TRBV7-2 with TRBJ1-2, with 10 nucleotides matching TRBD1. V trimming: 1 base; J trimming: 7 bases; junction bases outside the gene matches: 9. This CDR3 region has 16 residues. The germline V gene encodes CDR1 SGHTA and CDR2 FQGNSA. DNA of the CDR3: TGTGCCAGCAGCTTAGACCAGTGGGGGACAGGGGTTGGCTACACCTTC. It specifies CASSLDQWGTGVGYTF.

This chain links TRBV18 with TRBJ2-1; 7 bases line up with TRBD1. The CDR3 loop spans 16 amino acids. Germline loops: CDR1 KGHSH, CDR2 LQKENI. The V gene end was trimmed by 4 bases and the J gene end by 2 bases; junction bases not matched to a gene: 8. The CDR3 DNA reads TGTGCCAGCTCACGAAGGGGGCTAGCCACCTACAATGAGCAGTTCTTC. Encoded protein: CASSRRGLATYNEQFF.

The rearrangement joins TRBV9 to TRBJ2-7; TRBD1 is a possible D gene (7 bases). Between the trimmed V and J ends, which lost 4 bases and 2 bases, there was a span of 19 bases. This CDR3 region has 16 residues. Germline CDR1 is SGDLS and CDR2 is YYNGEE. The CDR3 nucleotides read TGTGCCAGCAGCTCGGACAGGACGGGGGCCCCCTACGAGCAGTACTTC. Amino acid sequence: CASSSDRTGAPYEQYF.

The chain has TRBV7-6 and TRBJ2-3; 7 bases fit TRBD1. The CDR3 loop spans 16 amino acids. The ends lost 3 bases at V and 3 bases at J; junction bases unmatched: 9. Germline V lookup: CDR1 SGHVS, CDR2 FNYEAQ. The CDR3 nucleotides read TGTGCCAGCAGCTTCGGGGACAGTTTAGGAACAGATACGCAGTATTTT. It translates to CASSFGDSLGTDTQYF.

The genes are TRBV29-1 and TRBJ1-2, with TRBD1 as a possible D gene (5 bases). V was trimmed by 4 bases and J by 2 bases, leaving 14 bases between them. This CDR3 comprises 14 residues. Germline CDR1 and CDR2: SQVTM and ANQGSEA. Here the CDR3 DNA reads TGCAGCGTTGTACAGGTTACGAGAAACTATGGCTACACCTTC. This codes for CSVVQVTRNYGYTF. The whole variable domain, filled in from reference TRBV29-1 and TRBJ1-2, reads SAVISQKPSRDICQRGTSLTIQCQVDSQVTMMFWYRQQPGQSLTLIATANQGSEATYESGFVIDKFPISRPNLTFSTLTVSNMSPEDSSIYLCSVVQVTRNYGYTFGSGTRLTVV.

The V call is TRBV6-5, the J call TRBJ1-1; the D gene is possibly TRBD1 (5 bases). V lost 3 bases, J lost 5 bases, and 19 bases lay in between. The CDR3 length is 16 residues. Germline V gives CDR1 MNHEY, CDR2 SVGAGI. The CDR3 DNA sequence: TGTGCCAGCAGTTATTCGTTGGCGGCGGGGGGAACTGAAGCTTTCTTT. Translating gives CASSYSLAAGGTEAFF.

A single count supports this clone. The chain recombines TRBV11-2 with TRBJ1-2; D may be TRBD1 (5 bases). CDR1 SGHAT and CDR2 FQNNGV come from the germline V gene. The CDR3 spans 17 residues. Between the trimmed V and J ends, which lost 5 bases and 3 bases, there was a span of 22 bases. CDR3 sequence (DNA): TGTGCCAGCAGCCCACTAAGGGCAGCAGGGCTAGACTATGGCTACACCTTC. Amino acids: CASSPLRAAGLDYGYTF.

V gene TRBV12-3 or TRBV12-4 combines with J gene TRBJ2-7; perhaps TRBD1 as D (7 bases). The CDR3 length is 13 residues. Trimming pared 2 bases from V and 5 bases from J, leaving 10 bases between. CDR3 protein: CASSLQGGDEQYF. CDR3 coding DNA: TGTGCCAGCAGTTTACAGGGGGGTGACGAGCAGTACTTC.

To note about this clone: Other DNA sequences from this sample encode an identical CDR3 as well. The genes are TRBV2 and TRBJ2-2, with 11 bases lining up with TRBD2. CDR3 length: 15 amino acids. The J segment lost 5 bases and the V segment lost 1 base, leaving 0 bases of the junction unmatched. Germline CDR1 is SNHLY and CDR2 is FYNNEI. The CDR3 nucleotides are TGTGCCAGCAGTGAAGGACTAGCGGGAACCGGGGAGCTGTTTTTT. Amino acids: CASSEGLAGTGELFF.

The V call is TRBV2, the J call TRBJ2-3; 9 bases fit TRBD1. CDR3 size: 18 residues. From germline, CDR1 is SNHLY and CDR2 FYNNEI. The trim removed 6 bases at V and 5 bases at J, leaving 18 bases unmatched. Here the CDR3 DNA reads TGTGCCAGCAGGACCGGGACAGGGTGGGTCGCTCCCCAAGATACGCAGTATTTT. Its translation: CASRTGTGWVAPQDTQYF.